Listed here are 25 T cell receptor beta chains from one sample, sequenced in a study of blood T cell repertoires in COVID-19. TCRdb keeps only in-frame clones here, not all; method: immunoSEQ multiplex PCR. The sample consists of a few hundred thousand clones, 65% to 85% of them appearing once. The specimen was peripheral blood. The receptors here all came from a woman of 80 years or more with acute or convalescent COVID-19.

This chain links TRBV30 with TRBJ1-6; possibly TRBD1 for D (6 bases). Germline CDR1 GTSNPN, CDR2 SVGIG (reference sequence). Trimming took 4 bases from V and 0 from J, leaving 13 bases between them. This CDR3 contains 16 residues. The chain's CDR3 is CAWKRGGSSYNSPLHF. CDR3 DNA sequence: TGTGCCTGGAAGAGGGGGGGTAGCTCCTATAATTCACCCCTCCACTTT.

The chain uses TRBV5-1 and TRBJ1-1; TRBD1 might be the D (5 bases). CDR1 SGHRS and CDR2 YFSETQ come from the germline V gene. V was clipped by 3 bases and J by 1 base, with 10 bases between them. This CDR3 spans 14 amino acids. CDR3 sequence: CASSSYDRNTEAFF. CDR3 coding DNA: TGCGCCAGCAGCTCCTATGACAGGAACACTGAAGCTTTCTTT.

This clone was seen repeatedly, ten times or more. The chain links TRBV29-1 to TRBJ1-5; possibly TRBD1 for D (6 bases). Trimming removed 5 bases from V and 0 bases from J, with 14 bases in between. The CDR3 contains 15 residues. Looked up from germline, CDR1 is SQVTM and CDR2 is ANQGSEA. CDR3 sequence reads: CSVQVQGNSNQPQHF. The CDR3 nucleotides are TGCAGCGTTCAAGTACAGGGAAATAGCAATCAGCCCCAGCATTTT.

This clone was seen more than once but under ten times. The rearrangement uses TRBV6-1 and TRBJ2-5; TRBD1 matches at 7 bases. V gave up 1 base and J gave up 5 bases; unmatched junction bases: 16. The CDR3 runs to 18 residues. The germline gives CDR1 MNHNS, CDR2 SASEGT. The CDR3 DNA reads as TGTGCCAGCAGTGAAGTTCTCTGGGGTGCGACAGGGTACGAGACCCAGTACTTC. Its translation: CASSEVLWGATGYETQYF.

This rearrangement joins TRBV5-5 to TRBJ2-5; D is uncertain. Germline CDR1 reads SGHKS; CDR2 reads YYEKEE (reference sequence). V was trimmed by 6 bases and J by 0 bases, leaving 15 bases between them. The CDR3 sequence is 15 residues long. DNA of the CDR3: TGTGCCAGCACAACCGGGTCCCTCTACCAAGAGACCCAGTACTTC. Protein sequence: CASTTGSLYQETQYF.

V usage is TRBV19 and J usage is TRBJ2-7; weak D call: TRBD2 (5 bases). The CDR3 is made up of 16 amino acids. Germline loops: CDR1 LNHDA, CDR2 SQIVND (reference sequence). The ends were cut back, 8 bases at V and 2 bases at J, with 22 bases in the middle. The CDR3 loop reads CASAERSGRGAYEQYF. In nucleotides, the CDR3 is TGTGCCAGTGCCGAGCGGTCCGGGCGTGGAGCCTACGAGCAGTACTTC.

The chain couples TRBV6-1 to TRBJ1-3, with no clear D. In germline, CDR1 is MNHNS, CDR2 SASEGT. CDR3 length: 15 residues. V lost 3 bases and J lost 0, with 9 bases in between. The CDR3 sequence is CASSDGLRSGNTIYF. The CDR3 nucleotides are TGTGCCAGCAGTGATGGACTTCGCTCTGGAAACACCATATATTTT.

This clone was seen a handful of times. A much bigger clone sits one base away, suggesting this may be a read error. V usage is TRBV7-3 and J usage is TRBJ2-2; D might be TRBD1 (6 bases). Germline V gene lookup returns CDR1 SGHTA and CDR2 FQGTGA. V was cut by 4 bases and J by 4 bases, with 10 bases left in between. The CDR3 is made up of 14 amino acids. CDR3 DNA sequence: TGTGCCAGCAGCTCCGGACAGATCACCGGGGAGCTGTTTTTT. This sequence encodes CASSSGQITGELFF.

The gene calls are TRBV19 and TRBJ1-6; tentatively, D is TRBD1 (5 bases). There are 16 residues in the CDR3. V was clipped by 4 bases and J by 9 bases, with 19 bases between them. In germline, CDR1 is LNHDA, CDR2 SQIVND (reference sequence). The CDR3 coding sequence is TGTGCCAGTAGTAGAGACAGTTATCAGGCAAGTTCACCCCTCCACTTT. It encodes CASSRDSYQASSPLHF.

In this sample, this clone turned up a few times. The chain joins TRBV12-3 or TRBV12-4 to TRBJ1-1; D is possibly TRBD1 (5 bases). This CDR3 spans 13 amino acids. V was pared by 3 bases and J by 3 bases, with 8 bases between. DNA of the CDR3: TGTGCCAGCAGTTTGTCCAGGGACACTGAAGCTTTCTTT. It is translated as CASSLSRDTEAFF.

CDR3 sequence: CASSLSSRNPHEQFF. CDR3 DNA sequence: TGTGCCAGCAGCCTCAGCTCCAGGAACCCCCATGAGCAGTTCTTC. This chain joins TRBV3-1 (or the pseudogene TRBV3-2) and TRBJ2-1; D is unclear. Germline lookup yields CDR1 LGHDT and CDR2 YNNKEL (reference sequence). The CDR3 covers 15 residues. The ends were cut back, 4 bases at V and 8 bases at J, with 18 bases in the middle.

V is TRBV4-2 and J is TRBJ1-2; D may be TRBD1 (6 bases). The CDR3 runs 14 residues. Germline CDR1 reads LGHNA; CDR2 reads YNFKEQ. Trimming left V 0 bases short and J 6 bases short, with 11 bases between. This CDR3 reads CASSQDTGRDGYTF. CDR3 sequence (DNA): TGTGCCAGCAGCCAAGATACAGGGAGGGATGGCTACACCTTC.

The table lists this clone with a few counts. The CDR3 here is CASSVSPGAVGYNEQFF. CDR3 coding DNA: TGTGCCAGCAGCGTCTCTCCTGGGGCGGTCGGCTACAATGAGCAGTTCTTC. The chain joins TRBV9 to TRBJ2-1; maybe TRBD1 (5 bases). CDR3 length: 17 amino acids. V lost 2 bases and J lost 3, with 18 bases in between. CDR1 and CDR2 from the germline V gene are SGDLS and YYNGEE.

This chain links TRBV7-3 with TRBJ2-5, with 8 bases aligning to TRBD2. CDR1 and CDR2 from the germline V gene are SGHTA and FQGTGA. CDR3 length: 15 amino acids. Losses at the gene ends were 3 bases for V and 3 bases for J; bases not matched to a gene: 6. CDR3 DNA: TGTGCCAGCAGCTTGAATCCGGGAGGGAAAGAGACCCAGTACTTC. Amino acid sequence: CASSLNPGGKETQYF.

V usage is TRBV27 and J usage is TRBJ1-2, with 10 positions matching TRBD1. The CDR3 length is 15 residues. Germline values: CDR1 MNHEY, CDR2 SMNVEV (reference sequence). The V segment lost 4 bases and the J segment 7 bases; nucleotides outside the gene matches: 9. As DNA, the CDR3 is TGTGCCAGCAGTTCAGCCGGGACAGGGGTGGGTGGCTACACCTTC. It yields the protein CASSSAGTGVGGYTF.

The chain recombines TRBV6-5 with TRBJ1-1; a weak D match, TRBD1 (5 bases). V gave up 6 bases and J gave up 0 bases, with 14 bases separating them. Germline CDR1 MNHEY, CDR2 SVGAGI. This CDR3 is built from 15 residues. CDR3 protein: CASSPFGHLNTEAFF. As DNA, the CDR3 is TGTGCCAGCAGCCCATTCGGACACTTGAACACTGAAGCTTTCTTT.

This clone occurred once. V and J are TRBV10-3 and TRBJ1-1; D ambiguous. V was clipped by 6 bases and J by 5 bases, with 7 bases between them. CDR1 and CDR2 from the germline V gene are ENHRY and SYGVKD. This CDR3 contains 11 residues. The CDR3 protein is CAIRVQTEAFF. CDR3 DNA sequence: TGTGCCATCAGGGTACAGACTGAAGCTTTCTTT.

J is TRBJ1-1 and V is TRBV18; 9 bases agree with TRBD1. From germline, CDR1 is KGHSH and CDR2 LQKENI. V trimming: 2 bases; J trimming: 3 bases; junction bases outside the gene matches: 7. The CDR3 consists of 16 residues. Written as DNA, the CDR3 is TGTGCCAGCTCACCATACAGGGGGCGAGGGGACACTGAAGCTTTCTTT. It encodes CASSPYRGRGDTEAFF.

The chain recombines TRBV5-1 with TRBJ1-2, with D perhaps TRBD1 (6 bases). Per the germline V gene, CDR1 is SGHRS and CDR2 is YFSETQ. This CDR3 spans 17 amino acids. With 0 bases removed from V and 2 bases from J, the gap between germline ends came to 17 bases. The CDR3 is CASSLALLLGHNYGYTF. The CDR3 DNA sequence: TGCGCCAGCAGCTTGGCCTTATTACTGGGACACAACTATGGCTACACCTTC.

The chain joins TRBV6-2 or TRBV6-3 to TRBJ2-7, with 10 bases matching TRBD1. Germline loops: CDR1 MNHEY, CDR2 SVGEGT. The junction had 5 bases not matched to a gene; V was cut back by 6 bases and J by 3 bases. CDR3 length equals 14 residues. In DNA, the CDR3 is TGTGCCAGCAGCCTCGGGACAGGGGTCTACGAGCAGTACTTC. Translated, it gives CASSLGTGVYEQYF.

In its sample, this clone was seen a few times. The chain employs TRBV7-2 and TRBJ1-1, with TRBD1 matching over 8 bases. Unmatched junction bases numbered 8, after V lost 5 bases and J lost 3 bases. The CDR3 consists of 15 residues. CDR1 is SGHTA and CDR2 is FQGNSA in the germline V gene. Here the CDR3 reads CASSPADRAYTEAFF. The CDR3, as DNA: TGTGCCAGCAGCCCTGCGGACAGGGCATACACTGAAGCTTTCTTT.

The chain joins TRBV4-3 to TRBJ2-5, with 11 bases that match TRBD2. This CDR3 region has 18 residues. Per the germline V gene, CDR1 is LGHNA and CDR2 is YSLEER. V dropped 1 base and J dropped 5; count of bases not matched to a gene: 12. CDR3 coding DNA: TGCGCCAGCAGCCAAGTTTTATCCCCGCTAGCGGGGGGTGAGACCCAGTACTTC. Amino acid sequence: CASSQVLSPLAGGETQYF.

The chain has TRBV10-3 and TRBJ2-2; 9 bases line up with TRBD1. Germline V gives CDR1 ENHRY, CDR2 SYGVKD. Germline trimming cut 2 bases from V and 5 bases from J; bases unmatched to any gene: 9. This CDR3 comprises 17 residues. The CDR3 protein is CAISEPAGTGRTGELFF. CDR3 sequence (DNA): TGTGCCATCAGTGAGCCGGCCGGGACAGGGCGGACCGGGGAGCTGTTTTTT.

The CDR3 sequence is CASRSGGANEKLFF. The CDR3 coding sequence is TGTGCCAGCAGATCCGGAGGGGCTAATGAAAAACTGTTTTTT. The chain has TRBV11-2 and TRBJ1-4; tentatively, D is TRBD1 (5 bases). This CDR3 contains 14 residues. Germline CDR1 is SGHAT and CDR2 is FQNNGV. Trimming left V 6 bases short and J 3 bases short, with 11 bases between.

This clone appeared many times. This chain uses TRBV5-1 with TRBJ1-5; D gene uncertain. Germline V gene data show CDR1 as SGHRS and CDR2 as YFSETQ. Trimming took off 4 bases at V and 3 bases at J, with 11 bases between the two ends. This CDR3 has 14 residues. The CDR3 DNA follows: TGCGCCAGCAGCCCGGAGGGTTCCAATCAGCCCCAGCATTTT. Translating gives CASSPEGSNQPQHF.